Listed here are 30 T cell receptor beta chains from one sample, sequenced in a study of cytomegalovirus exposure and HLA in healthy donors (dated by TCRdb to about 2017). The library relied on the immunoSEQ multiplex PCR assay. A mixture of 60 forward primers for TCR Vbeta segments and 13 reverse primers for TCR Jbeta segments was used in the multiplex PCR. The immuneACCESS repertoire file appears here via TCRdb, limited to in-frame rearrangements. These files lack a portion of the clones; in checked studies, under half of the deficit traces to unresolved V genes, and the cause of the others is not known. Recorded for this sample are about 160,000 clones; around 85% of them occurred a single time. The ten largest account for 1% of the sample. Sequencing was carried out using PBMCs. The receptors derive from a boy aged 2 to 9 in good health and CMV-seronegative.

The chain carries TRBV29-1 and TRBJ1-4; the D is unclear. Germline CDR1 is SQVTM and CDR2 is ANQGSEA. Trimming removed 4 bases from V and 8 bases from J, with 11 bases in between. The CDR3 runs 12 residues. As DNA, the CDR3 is TGCAGCGTTGGAGAACGTGGCGAAAAACTGTTTTTT. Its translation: CSVGERGEKLFF. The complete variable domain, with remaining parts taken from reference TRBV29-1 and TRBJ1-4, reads SAVISQKPSRDICQRGTSLTIQCQVDSQVTMMFWYRQQPGQSLTLIATANQGSEATYESGFVIDKFPISRPNLTFSTLTVSNMSPEDSSIYLCSVGERGEKLFFGSGTQLSVL.

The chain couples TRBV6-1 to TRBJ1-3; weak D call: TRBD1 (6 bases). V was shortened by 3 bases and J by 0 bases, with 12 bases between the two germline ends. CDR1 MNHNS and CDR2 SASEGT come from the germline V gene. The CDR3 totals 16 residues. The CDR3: CASSDAKTGSGNTIYF. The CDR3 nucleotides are TGTGCCAGCAGTGACGCAAAGACAGGCTCTGGAAACACCATATATTTT.

CDR3 in DNA: TGCGCCAGCAGCCAAGAGGAGGACAATGAGCAGTTCTTC. It codes for CASSQEEDNEQFF. The genes are TRBV4-1 and TRBJ2-1, with D possibly matching TRBD2 (5 bases). Germline V CDR1 and CDR2: MGHRA, YSYEKL. The CDR3 runs 13 residues. The ends were cut back, 0 bases at V and 5 bases at J, with 5 bases in the middle.

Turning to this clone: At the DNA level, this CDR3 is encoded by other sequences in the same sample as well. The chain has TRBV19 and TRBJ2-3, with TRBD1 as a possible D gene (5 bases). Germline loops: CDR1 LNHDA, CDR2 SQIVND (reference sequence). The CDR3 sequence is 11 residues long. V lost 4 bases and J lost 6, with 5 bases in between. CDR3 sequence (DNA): TGTGCCAGTAGTACAGGGGATACGCAGTATTTT. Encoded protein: CASSTGDTQYF.

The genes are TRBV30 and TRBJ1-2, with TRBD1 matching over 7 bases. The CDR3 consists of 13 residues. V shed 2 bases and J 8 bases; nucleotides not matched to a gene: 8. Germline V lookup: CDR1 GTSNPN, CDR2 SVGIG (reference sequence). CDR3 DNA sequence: TGTGCCTGGAGTAACAGGGGAGAGGGAGGCTACACCTTC. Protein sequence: CAWSNRGEGGYTF.

CDR3 bases: TGTGCCAGCAGTGACTCGCTGGGGGCTAAGGGCTACACCTTC. Residues: CASSDSLGAKGYTF. The chain combines TRBV6-4 with TRBJ1-2, with a possible D match to TRBD1 (6 bases). Per germline, CDR1 MRHNA and CDR2 SNTAGT. The CDR3 is 14 residues long. The V and J ends lost 0 bases and 8 bases respectively, with 13 bases between them.

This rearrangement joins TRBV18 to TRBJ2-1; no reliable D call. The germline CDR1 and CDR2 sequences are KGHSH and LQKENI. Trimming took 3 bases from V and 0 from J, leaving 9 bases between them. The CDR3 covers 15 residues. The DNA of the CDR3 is TGTGCCAGCTCACCGACTGGCAGCTCCTACAATGAGCAGTTCTTC. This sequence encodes CASSPTGSSYNEQFF. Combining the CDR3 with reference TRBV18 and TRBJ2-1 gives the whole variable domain NAGVMQNPRHLVRRRGQEARLRCSPMKGHSHVYWYRQLPEEGLKFMVYLQKENIIDESGMPKERFSAEFPKEGPSILRIQQVVRGDSAAYFCASSPTGSSYNEQFFGPGTRLTVL.

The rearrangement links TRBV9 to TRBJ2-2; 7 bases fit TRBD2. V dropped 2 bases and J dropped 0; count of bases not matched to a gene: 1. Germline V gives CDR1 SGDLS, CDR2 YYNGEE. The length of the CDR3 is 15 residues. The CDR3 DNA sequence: TGTGCCAGCAGCGTGGCGGGGGCGAACACCGGGGAGCTGTTTTTT. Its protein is CASSVAGANTGELFF.

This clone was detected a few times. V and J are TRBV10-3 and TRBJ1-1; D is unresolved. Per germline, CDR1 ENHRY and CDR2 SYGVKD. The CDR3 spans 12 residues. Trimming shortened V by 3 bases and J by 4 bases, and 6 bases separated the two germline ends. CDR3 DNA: TGTGCCATCAGTGATGAGAGCACTGAAGCTTTCTTT. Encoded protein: CAISDESTEAFF.

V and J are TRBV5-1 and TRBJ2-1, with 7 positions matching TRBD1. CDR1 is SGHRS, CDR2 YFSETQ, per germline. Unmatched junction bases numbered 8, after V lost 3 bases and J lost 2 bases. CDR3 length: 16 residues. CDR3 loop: CASSSLQGNTYNEQFF. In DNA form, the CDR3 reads TGCGCCAGCAGCTCACTACAGGGGAATACCTACAATGAGCAGTTCTTC.

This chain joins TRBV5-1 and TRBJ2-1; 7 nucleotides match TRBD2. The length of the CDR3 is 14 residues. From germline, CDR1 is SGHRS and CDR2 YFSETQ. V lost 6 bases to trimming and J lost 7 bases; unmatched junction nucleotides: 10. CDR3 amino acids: CASTGGGIDNEQFF. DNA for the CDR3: TGCGCCAGCACGGGCGGGGGTATCGATAATGAGCAGTTCTTC.

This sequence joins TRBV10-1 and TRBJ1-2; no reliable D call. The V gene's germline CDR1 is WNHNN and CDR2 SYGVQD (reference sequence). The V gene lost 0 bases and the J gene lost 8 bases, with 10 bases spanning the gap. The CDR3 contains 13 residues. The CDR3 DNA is TGCGCCAGCAGTGAGTCGGCATCCTGGGGCTACACCTTC. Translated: CASSESASWGYTF.

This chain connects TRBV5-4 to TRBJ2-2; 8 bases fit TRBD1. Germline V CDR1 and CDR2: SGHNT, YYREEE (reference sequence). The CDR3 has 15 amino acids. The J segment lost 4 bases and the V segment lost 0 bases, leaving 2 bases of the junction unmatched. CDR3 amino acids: CASSLGTGRTGELFF. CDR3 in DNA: TGTGCCAGCAGCTTGGGGACAGGGCGCACCGGGGAGCTGTTTTTT.

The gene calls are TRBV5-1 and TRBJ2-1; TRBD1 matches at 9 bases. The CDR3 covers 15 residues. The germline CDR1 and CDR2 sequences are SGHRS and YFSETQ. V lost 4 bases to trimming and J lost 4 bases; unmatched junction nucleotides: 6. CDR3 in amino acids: CASSHRTGDYNEQFF. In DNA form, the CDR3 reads TGCGCCAGCAGCCATCGGACAGGGGATTACAATGAGCAGTTCTTC.

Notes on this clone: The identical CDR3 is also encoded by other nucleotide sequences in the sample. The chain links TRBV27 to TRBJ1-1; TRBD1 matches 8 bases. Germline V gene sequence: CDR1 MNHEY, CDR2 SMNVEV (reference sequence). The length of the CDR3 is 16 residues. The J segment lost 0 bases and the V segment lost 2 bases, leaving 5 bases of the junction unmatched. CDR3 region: CASSLGTGHLNTEAFF. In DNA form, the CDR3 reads TGTGCCAGCAGTTTAGGGACAGGCCATTTGAACACTGAAGCTTTCTTT.

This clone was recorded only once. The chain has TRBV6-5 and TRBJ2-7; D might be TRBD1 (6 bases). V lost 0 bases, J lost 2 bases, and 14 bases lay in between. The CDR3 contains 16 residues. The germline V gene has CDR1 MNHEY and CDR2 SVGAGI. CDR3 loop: CASSYSMGTGTYEQYV. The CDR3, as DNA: TGTGCCAGCAGTTACTCGATGGGTACAGGGACCTACGAGCAGTACGTC.

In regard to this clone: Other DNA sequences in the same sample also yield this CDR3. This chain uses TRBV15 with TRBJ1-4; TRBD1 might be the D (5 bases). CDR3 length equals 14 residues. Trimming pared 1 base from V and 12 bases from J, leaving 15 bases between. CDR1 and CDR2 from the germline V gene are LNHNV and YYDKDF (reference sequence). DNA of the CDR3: TGTGCCACCAGCAGAGTTAGGGGAAACTATGAACTGTTTTTT. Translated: CATSRVRGNYELFF.

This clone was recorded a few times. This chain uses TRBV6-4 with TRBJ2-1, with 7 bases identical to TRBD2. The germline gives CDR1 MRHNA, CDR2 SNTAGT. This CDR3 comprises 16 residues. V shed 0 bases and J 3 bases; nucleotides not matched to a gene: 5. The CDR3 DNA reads TGTGCCAGCAGTGACTCGGGGGGAGGGGACTACAATGAGCAGTTCTTC. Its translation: CASSDSGGGDYNEQFF.

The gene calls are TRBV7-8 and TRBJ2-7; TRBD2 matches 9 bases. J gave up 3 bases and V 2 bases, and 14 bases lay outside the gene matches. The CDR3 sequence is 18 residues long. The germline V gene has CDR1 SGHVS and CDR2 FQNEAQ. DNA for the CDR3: TGTGCCAGCAGCTTACGGCTAGCGGGACTGGGCTACGACTACGAGCAGTACTTC. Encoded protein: CASSLRLAGLGYDYEQYF.

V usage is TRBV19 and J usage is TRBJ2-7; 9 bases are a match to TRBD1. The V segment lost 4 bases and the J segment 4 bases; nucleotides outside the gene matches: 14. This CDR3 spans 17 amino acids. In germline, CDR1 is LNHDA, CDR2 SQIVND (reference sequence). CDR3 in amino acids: CASSRDRLGTGRYEQYF. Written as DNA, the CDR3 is TGTGCCAGTAGTAGAGATCGCCTGGGGACAGGGAGATACGAGCAGTACTTC.

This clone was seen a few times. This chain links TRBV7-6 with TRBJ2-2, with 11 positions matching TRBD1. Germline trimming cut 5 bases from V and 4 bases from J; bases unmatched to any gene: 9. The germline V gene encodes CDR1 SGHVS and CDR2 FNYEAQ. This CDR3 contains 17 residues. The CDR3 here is CASSPRGGQGGTGELFF. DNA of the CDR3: TGTGCCAGCAGCCCCAGGGGGGGACAGGGGGGCACCGGGGAGCTGTTTTTT. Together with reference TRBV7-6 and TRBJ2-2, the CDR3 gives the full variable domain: GAGVSQSPRYKVTKRGQDVALRCDPISGHVSLYWYRQALGQGPEFLTYFNYEAQQDKSGLPNDRFSAERPEGSISTLTIQRTEQRDSAMYRCASSPRGGQGGTGELFFGEGSRLTVL.

The CDR3: CASSLPLGQGGYGYTF. In DNA, the CDR3 is TGTGCCAGCAGTTTGCCCCTTGGACAGGGTGGCTATGGCTACACCTTC. The chain links TRBV28 to TRBJ1-2; 8 nucleotides align to TRBD1. Germline V lookup: CDR1 MDHEN, CDR2 SYDVKM. CDR3 length equals 16 residues. Losses at the gene ends were 3 bases for V and 4 bases for J; bases not matched to a gene: 10.

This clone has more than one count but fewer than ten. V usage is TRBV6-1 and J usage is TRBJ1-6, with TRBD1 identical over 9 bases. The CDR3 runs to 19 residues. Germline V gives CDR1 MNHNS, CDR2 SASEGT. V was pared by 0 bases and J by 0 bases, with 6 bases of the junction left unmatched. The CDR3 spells CASSEAPGTGSSYNSPLHF. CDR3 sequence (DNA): TGTGCCAGCAGTGAAGCTCCCGGGACAGGGAGCTCCTATAATTCACCCCTCCACTTT.

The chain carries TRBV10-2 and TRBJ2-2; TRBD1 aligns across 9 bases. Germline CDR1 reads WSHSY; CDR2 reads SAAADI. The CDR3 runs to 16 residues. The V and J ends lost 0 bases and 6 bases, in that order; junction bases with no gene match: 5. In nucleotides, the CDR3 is TGCGCCAGCAGTGAGTCGGGGACAGGGAGTGCCGGGGAGCTGTTTTTT. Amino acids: CASSESGTGSAGELFF.

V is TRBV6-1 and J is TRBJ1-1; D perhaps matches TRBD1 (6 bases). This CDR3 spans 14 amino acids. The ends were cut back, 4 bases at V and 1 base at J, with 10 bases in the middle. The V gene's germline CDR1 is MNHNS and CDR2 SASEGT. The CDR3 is CASSASTGNTEAFF. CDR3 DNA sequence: TGTGCCAGCAGTGCATCGACAGGGAACACTGAAGCTTTCTTT.

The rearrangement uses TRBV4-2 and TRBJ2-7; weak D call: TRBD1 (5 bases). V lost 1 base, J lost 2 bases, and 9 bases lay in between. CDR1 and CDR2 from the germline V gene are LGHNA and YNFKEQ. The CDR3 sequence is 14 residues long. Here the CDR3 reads CASSQGGSTYEQYF. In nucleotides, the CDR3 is TGTGCCAGCAGCCAAGGGGGCAGCACCTACGAGCAGTACTTC.

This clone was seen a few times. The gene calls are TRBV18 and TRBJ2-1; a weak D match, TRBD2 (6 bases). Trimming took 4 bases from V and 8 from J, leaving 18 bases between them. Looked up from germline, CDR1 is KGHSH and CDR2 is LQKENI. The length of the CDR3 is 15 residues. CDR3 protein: CASSLRESRDHEQFF. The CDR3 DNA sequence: TGTGCCAGCTCACTACGGGAGTCCCGGGACCATGAGCAGTTCTTC.

CDR3 in amino acids: CASSESGGRATDTQYF. The CDR3 DNA reads TGTGCCAGCAGCGAGAGCGGCGGGAGGGCAACAGATACGCAGTATTTT. The chain employs TRBV9 and TRBJ2-3; 9 positions agree with TRBD2. Germline V gene data show CDR1 as SGDLS and CDR2 as YYNGEE. This CDR3 comprises 16 residues. J gave up 3 bases and V 3 bases, and 8 bases lay outside the gene matches.

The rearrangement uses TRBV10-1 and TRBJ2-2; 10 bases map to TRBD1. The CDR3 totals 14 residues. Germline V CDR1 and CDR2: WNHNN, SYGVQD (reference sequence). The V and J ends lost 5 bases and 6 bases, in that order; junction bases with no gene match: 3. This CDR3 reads CASSIDRGPGELFF. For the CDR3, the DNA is TGCGCCAGCAGTATTGACAGGGGGCCCGGGGAGCTGTTTTTT.

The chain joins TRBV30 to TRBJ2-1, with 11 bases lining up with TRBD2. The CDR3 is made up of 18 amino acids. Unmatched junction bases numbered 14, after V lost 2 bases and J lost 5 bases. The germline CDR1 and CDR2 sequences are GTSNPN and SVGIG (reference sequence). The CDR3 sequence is CAWSPLIGLAGINNEQFF. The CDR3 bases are TGTGCCTGGAGTCCTCTCATCGGACTAGCGGGCATAAACAATGAGCAGTTCTTC. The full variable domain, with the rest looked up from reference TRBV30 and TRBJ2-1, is SQTIHQWPATLVQPVGSPLSLECTVEGTSNPNLYWYRQAAGRGLQLLFYSVGIGQISSEVPQNLSASRPQDRQFILSSKKLLLSDSGFYLCAWSPLIGLAGINNEQFFGPGTRLTVL.